A single sample is the source of the 15 T cell receptor beta chains below, sequenced in a study of CD8+ T cells in alopecia areata. RNA was extracted and reverse transcribed into cDNA as the sequencing template. Profiled with immunoSEQ multiplex PCR; TCRdb holds only in-frame clones, not every one. The profile shows 140,000 to 150,000 clones, about 60% of them singletons. This sample comprised CD4+ T cells sorted from blood, obtained at week 0. The receptors stem from a human donor with alopecia areata.

V usage is TRBV2 and J usage is TRBJ2-3, with D possibly TRBD1 on 5 matching bases. Germline V gives CDR1 SNHLY, CDR2 FYNNEI. This CDR3 spans 12 amino acids. V lost 4 bases and J lost 4, with 6 bases in between. CDR3 amino acids: CASSAGPDTQYF. CDR3 DNA sequence: TGTGCCAGCAGTGCAGGGCCAGATACGCAGTATTTT.

The chain carries TRBV30 and TRBJ1-2, with TRBD1 matching 7 bases. The J segment lost 8 bases and the V segment lost 4 bases, leaving 7 bases of the junction unmatched. From germline, CDR1 is GTSNPN and CDR2 SVGIG (reference sequence). The CDR3 totals 12 residues. The CDR3 DNA sequence: TGTGCCTGGAATGTAAACAGGGGCGGCTACACCTTC. Translated: CAWNVNRGGYTF.

The J gene is TRBJ2-2, the V gene TRBV4-3; 7 bases agree with TRBD1. CDR1 and CDR2 (germline): LGHNA, YSLEER. CDR3 length: 15 amino acids. V was pared by 4 bases and J by 6 bases, with 8 bases of the junction left unmatched. The CDR3 sequence: CASSPGTVVAGELFF. The DNA of the CDR3 is TGCGCCAGCAGCCCGGGGACAGTGGTCGCCGGGGAGCTGTTTTTT.

This clone was observed a few times. CDR3 sequence: CASSYSFDSTDTQYF. The CDR3 coding sequence is TGTGCCAGCAGTTACTCCTTTGATAGCACAGATACGCAGTATTTT. The chain is built from TRBV6-5 and TRBJ2-3; D is ambiguous. Trimming pared 0 bases from V and 0 bases from J, leaving 7 bases between. This CDR3 is 15 amino acids long. Germline V gene lookup returns CDR1 MNHEY and CDR2 SVGAGI.

The genes are TRBV18 and TRBJ1-2; no clear D gene. The germline V gene encodes CDR1 KGHSH and CDR2 LQKENI. CDR3 length: 13 residues. The ends were cut back, 4 bases at V and 7 bases at J, with 13 bases in the middle. CDR3 region: CASSLTGRGGYTF. The CDR3 nucleotides are TGTGCCAGCTCACTGACCGGTCGCGGTGGCTACACCTTC.

This clone was observed a few times. The rearrangement joins TRBV2 to TRBJ2-5; D gene uncertain. The CDR3 length is 11 residues. Between the trimmed V and J ends, which lost 5 bases and 1 base, there was a span of 2 bases. Germline V lookup: CDR1 SNHLY, CDR2 FYNNEI. CDR3 in DNA: TGTGCCAGCAGTCTCCAAGAGACCCAGTACTTC. Translated, it gives CASSLQETQYF.

This clone was observed at least ten times. Other DNA sequences within the sample encode an identical CDR3. V usage is TRBV7-9 and J usage is TRBJ1-5; 11 nucleotides line up with TRBD1. CDR1 and CDR2 (germline): SEHNR, FQNEAQ (reference sequence). There are 14 residues in the CDR3. The trim removed 3 bases at V and 6 bases at J, leaving 1 base unmatched. The CDR3 sequence: CASSLGQGGQPQHF. The CDR3 DNA sequence: TGTGCCAGCAGCTTGGGACAGGGGGGTCAGCCCCAGCATTTT.

The chain has TRBV7-2 and TRBJ1-5; no definite D call. Germline loops: CDR1 SGHTA, CDR2 FQGNSA. The CDR3 is 15 amino acids. Between the trimmed V and J ends, which lost 1 base and 7 bases, there was a span of 14 bases. The CDR3 here is CASSLVPGFGQPQHF. CDR3 sequence (DNA): TGTGCCAGCAGCTTAGTTCCGGGGTTTGGACAGCCCCAGCATTTT.

This clone was found a few times. The chain carries TRBV2 and TRBJ1-1; D is perhaps TRBD1 (5 bases). The V end was cut by 10 bases, the J end by 5 bases, with 14 bases between. Germline V CDR1 and CDR2: SNHLY, FYNNEI. This CDR3 is 12 amino acids long. The CDR3 region has the DNA TGTGCCACCAGGGTGGAGGGGACTGAAGCTTTCTTT. This gives the protein CATRVEGTEAFF.

V is TRBV5-1 and J is TRBJ1-1; tentative D call: TRBD1 (5 bases). V dropped 4 bases and J dropped 1 base, with 8 bases sitting between them. CDR1 and CDR2 (germline): SGHRS, YFSETQ. The CDR3 spans 13 residues. The CDR3 sequence is CASSVTENTEAFF. The CDR3 nucleotides read TGCGCCAGCAGCGTGACAGAGAACACTGAAGCTTTCTTT.

This rearrangement joins TRBV25-1 to TRBJ2-7; 7 positions agree with TRBD1. Unmatched junction bases numbered 4, after V lost 2 bases and J lost 3 bases. This CDR3 region has 14 residues. CDR1 is MGHDK and CDR2 is SYGVNS in the germline V gene. CDR3 in amino acids: CASSEPGQYYEQYF. Here the CDR3 DNA reads TGTGCCAGCAGTGAACCGGGACAGTACTACGAGCAGTACTTC.

V and J are TRBV6-1 and TRBJ1-5; no reliable D call. Germline CDR1 and CDR2: MNHNS and SASEGT. The V end lost 6 bases, the J end lost 7 bases, and 13 bases lay between the germline ends. The CDR3 is 13 residues long. CDR3 bases: TGTGCCAGCAGGACGGAGGCACGGCAGCCCCAGCATTTT. Protein: CASRTEARQPQHF.

The chain joins TRBV29-1 to TRBJ1-1, with TRBD1 matching over 9 bases. Germline trimming cut 5 bases from V and 1 base from J; bases unmatched to any gene: 2. Germline V gene sequence: CDR1 SQVTM, CDR2 ANQGSEA. This CDR3 spans 13 amino acids. The DNA of the CDR3 is TGCAGCGTTAAGGGACAGGGGAACACTGAAGCTTTCTTT. Translated, it gives CSVKGQGNTEAFF. The full variable domain, completed using reference TRBV29-1 and TRBJ1-1, is SAVISQKPSRDICQRGTSLTIQCQVDSQVTMMFWYRQQPGQSLTLIATANQGSEATYESGFVIDKFPISRPNLTFSTLTVSNMSPEDSSIYLCSVKGQGNTEAFFGQGTRLTVV.

V and J are TRBV5-4 and TRBJ1-2, with D unclear. Germline assignment: CDR1 SGHNT and CDR2 YYREEE (reference sequence). This CDR3 has 15 residues. V shed 3 bases and J shed 5 bases, with 17 bases lying between them. The CDR3 DNA follows: TGTGCCAGCAGCTCGGGAGCGGACGTATCTTATGGCTACACCTTC. This gives the protein CASSSGADVSYGYTF.

The chain has TRBV9 and TRBJ2-2; D uncertain. The CDR3 is made up of 12 amino acids. Germline CDR1 is SGDLS and CDR2 is YYNGEE. The V and J ends lost 7 bases and 3 bases respectively, with 7 bases between them. DNA for the CDR3: TGTGCCAGCGGGCTCCACACCGGGGAGCTGTTTTTT. It is translated as CASGLHTGELFF. The whole variable domain, remainder taken from reference TRBV9 and TRBJ2-2, is DSGVTQTPKHLITATGQRVTLRCSPRSGDLSVYWYQQSLDQGLQFLIQYYNGEERAKGNILERFSAQQFPDLHSELNLSSLELGDSALYFCASGLHTGELFFGEGSRLTVL.